One and the same sample provided the 5 T cell receptor beta chains below, sequenced in a study of T cells in Graves' hyperthyroidism and ophthalmopathy. TCR beta CDR3 sequences were amplified from RNA transcripts. HTBI primers drove first-round RT-PCR of the TCR CDR3. TCRdb independently ran MiXCR on the multiplex PCR reads; one entry per CDR3 protein. The repertoire includes around 560,000 distinct CDR3 sequences, 16% of them detected once, and 15% to 20% sits in the top ten. Source material: blood. The source is a woman aged 18 to 35 with Graves' hyperthyroidism.

V gene TRBV5-1 combines with J gene TRBJ1-5; 12 bases line up with TRBD1. Germline trimming cut 4 bases from V and 6 bases from J; bases unmatched to any gene: 8. Germline-derived CDR1 and CDR2 are SGHRS and YFSETQ. CDR3 length: 16 amino acids. CDR3 region: CASSAGTGGLGQPQHF. The CDR3 nucleotides read TGCGCCAGCAGCGCCGGGACAGGGGGCTTAGGTCAGCCCCAGCATTTT.

This clonotype was recorded a few times. The V gene is TRBV3-1, the J gene TRBJ2-3, with 8 bases aligning to TRBD2. Looked up from germline, CDR1 is LGHDT and CDR2 is YNNKEL (reference sequence). The V segment lost 2 bases and the J segment 4 bases; nucleotides outside the gene matches: 5. The CDR3 runs 15 residues. The CDR3 DNA follows: TGTGCCAGCAGCCAACGATCGCGGGAGGCAGATACGCAGTATTTT. It is translated as CASSQRSREADTQYF.

The J gene is TRBJ2-5, the V gene TRBV20-1, with 11 nucleotides matching TRBD2. V was clipped by 3 bases and J by 3 bases; unmatched bases: 6. The CDR3 is 15 residues long. CDR1 is DFQATT, CDR2 SNEGSKA, per germline (reference sequence). This CDR3 reads CSASSGRASEETQYF. The CDR3 DNA follows: TGCAGTGCTAGTAGCGGGAGGGCCTCTGAAGAGACCCAGTACTTC.

The genes are TRBV5-1 and TRBJ2-7, with unresolved D. V gave up 7 bases and J gave up 0 bases, with 14 bases separating them. This CDR3 spans 14 amino acids. Per germline, CDR1 SGHRS and CDR2 YFSETQ. CDR3 sequence (DNA): TGCGCCAGCGCGATCGTCGGTAACTCCTACGAGCAGTACTTC. Protein product: CASAIVGNSYEQYF.

This clonotype was observed at least ten times. J is TRBJ2-5 and V is TRBV27, with D possibly TRBD2 on 5 matching bases. The CDR3 sequence is 14 residues long. V lost 6 bases to trimming and J lost 3 bases, with 14 bases between them. Germline V gives CDR1 MNHEY, CDR2 SMNVEV (reference sequence). The CDR3 here is CASSPRGSEETQYF. The CDR3 coding sequence is TGTGCCAGCAGCCCTCGGGGTAGTGAAGAGACCCAGTACTTC.